The 21 T cell receptor beta chains below all came from one sample that was sequenced in a study of human T cells and chemical hapten exposure. Time point here: patch test 1, 2 weeks after DPC sensitization. The treatment denotes: therapeutic diphenylcyclopropenone sensitization with weekly scalp DPC. TCRdb re-called the RACE reads with MiXCR, one entry per CDR3 protein. The top ten hold less than 10% of the sample, which has about 340,000 distinct CDR3 sequences, about 7% seen once. The sample here was whole blood, taken in connection with sensitization to the hapten diphenylcyclopropenone (DPC). These receptors all come from a woman aged 18 to 35 with alopecia areata. Some clones in this sample may be carry-over from other donors' samples.

The sample holds many counts of this clonotype. The V and J genes are TRBV3-1 and TRBJ2-3; 8 bases align to TRBD1. The CDR3 contains 15 residues. In germline, CDR1 is LGHDT, CDR2 YNNKEL (reference sequence). Germline trimming cut 3 bases from V and 2 bases from J; bases unmatched to any gene: 4. This CDR3 reads CASSQYRGSTDTQYF. The CDR3 DNA reads TGTGCCAGCAGCCAGTACAGGGGGTCCACAGATACGCAGTATTTT.

This clonotype was found a few times. This chain uses TRBV7-6 with TRBJ1-4, with a possible D match to TRBD1 (5 bases). CDR3 length: 15 amino acids. Trimming stripped 5 bases from V and 0 bases from J, with 10 bases between. Germline CDR1 reads SGHVS; CDR2 reads FNYEAQ. The CDR3 sequence: CASSLDSATNEKLFF. Written as DNA, the CDR3 is TGTGCCAGCAGCCTTGACAGTGCAACTAATGAAAAACTGTTTTTT.

The chain is built from TRBV6-5 and TRBJ2-4; TRBD1 aligns across 10 bases. Germline values: CDR1 MNHEY, CDR2 SVGAGI. The CDR3 is 15 amino acids. V was clipped by 6 bases and J by 5 bases; unmatched bases: 7. The CDR3 is CASRAGTGDQNIQYF. CDR3 in DNA: TGTGCCAGCAGAGCCGGGACAGGGGACCAAAACATTCAGTACTTC.

This clonotype has ten or more counts. V and J are TRBV6-5 and TRBJ2-7, with 11 bases that match TRBD2. The trim removed 2 bases at V and 6 bases at J, leaving 6 bases unmatched. This CDR3 spans 15 amino acids. CDR1 and CDR2 from the germline V gene are MNHEY and SVGAGI. The CDR3 protein is CASSYGSGGASEQYF. CDR3 DNA: TGTGCCAGCAGTTACGGTAGCGGGGGGGCATCCGAGCAGTACTTC.

CDR3 sequence: CASSQDLGRGRLVNTEAFF. The CDR3 DNA sequence: TGCGCCAGCAGCCAAGACTTGGGCAGGGGGCGATTGGTGAACACTGAAGCTTTCTTT. The chain has TRBV4-1 and TRBJ1-1; TRBD1 aligns across 8 bases. The junction had 12 bases not matched to a gene; V was cut back by 0 bases and J by 0 bases. CDR3 length equals 19 residues. The germline V gene has CDR1 MGHRA and CDR2 YSYEKL.

The table lists this clonotype with many counts. The chain employs TRBV12-3 or TRBV12-4 and TRBJ1-2; D call uncertain. This CDR3 is 15 amino acids long. Trimming shortened V by 3 bases and J by 2 bases, and 13 bases separated the two germline ends. Written as DNA, the CDR3 is TGTGCCAGCAGTTTGGCCGGAACAGCCAACTATGGCTACACCTTC. Amino acids: CASSLAGTANYGYTF.

Ten or more counts support this clonotype. The CDR3 DNA is TGTGCCAGCAGGTCGCAAAGTACCTACGCTAGCACAGATACGCAGTATTTT. Protein sequence: CASRSQSTYASTDTQYF. The chain has TRBV7-2 and TRBJ2-3; D remains unclear. Trimming shortened V by 6 bases and J by 0 bases, and 19 bases separated the two germline ends. Germline V gene lookup returns CDR1 SGHTA and CDR2 FQGNSA. This CDR3 comprises 17 residues.

The chain has TRBV7-8 and TRBJ1-4, with D unresolved. The CDR3 totals 16 residues. V was shortened by 5 bases and J by 0 bases, with 13 bases between the two germline ends. Germline assignment: CDR1 SGHVS and CDR2 FQNEAQ. The CDR3 bases are TGTGCCAGCAGCGCTCTCCTGGCAGCAACTAATGAAAAACTGTTTTTT. It translates to CASSALLAATNEKLFF.

This clonotype was recorded many times. The chain employs TRBV6-2 or TRBV6-3 and TRBJ1-6; D unclear. Per germline, CDR1 MNHEY and CDR2 SVGEGT. The CDR3 runs 13 residues. V shed 4 bases and J shed 7 bases, with 8 bases lying between them. The CDR3 reads CASSFPGNSPLHF. The CDR3 bases are TGTGCCAGCAGTTTTCCGGGAAATTCACCCCTCCACTTT.

This clonotype was seen a few times. The rearrangement uses TRBV29-1 and TRBJ2-3; 11 bases fit TRBD2. Germline CDR1 and CDR2: SQVTM and ANQGSEA. V was pared by 7 bases and J by 4 bases, with 1 base of the junction left unmatched. The CDR3 totals 12 residues. CDR3 sequence reads: CSGGLAADTQYF. CDR3 coding DNA: TGCAGCGGGGGACTAGCGGCAGATACGCAGTATTTT.

The rearrangement uses TRBV12-3 or TRBV12-4 and TRBJ2-1; the D gene is possibly TRBD2 (7 bases). The CDR3 sequence is 15 residues long. V was shortened by 7 bases and J by 7 bases, with 20 bases between the two germline ends. CDR3 loop: CASIRAGGPANEQFF. For the CDR3, the DNA is TGTGCCAGCATTAGGGCCGGGGGGCCGGCAAATGAGCAGTTCTTC.

The CDR3: CATSDRPASGKTDTQYF. The CDR3 DNA reads as TGTGCCACCAGTGATCGGCCGGCTAGCGGGAAAACAGATACGCAGTATTTT. The chain has TRBV24-1 and TRBJ2-3, with 9 bases identical to TRBD2. The CDR3 is made up of 17 amino acids. The V and J ends lost 3 bases and 3 bases, in that order; junction bases with no gene match: 9. CDR1 and CDR2 (germline): KGHDR, SFDVKD.

This clonotype was seen ten or more times. The rearrangement uses TRBV12-3 or TRBV12-4 and TRBJ2-3, with 8 bases matching TRBD2. The trim removed 6 bases at V and 0 bases at J, leaving 5 bases unmatched. The CDR3 runs 15 residues. The CDR3, as DNA: TGTGCCAGCAGCACTAGCGGTGCTAGCACAGATACGCAGTATTTT. This codes for CASSTSGASTDTQYF.

This clonotype was recorded many times. V is TRBV11-2 and J is TRBJ2-7, with D maybe TRBD2 (5 bases). The CDR3 sequence is 13 residues long. V lost 3 bases, J lost 5 bases, and 11 bases lay in between. Germline V CDR1 and CDR2: SGHAT, FQNNGV. The CDR3 region is CASSFQLEDEQYF. The CDR3 DNA follows: TGTGCCAGCAGCTTCCAACTAGAGGACGAGCAGTACTTC. The full variable domain, completed using reference TRBV11-2 and TRBJ2-7, is EAGVAQSPRYKIIEKRQSVAFWCNPISGHATLYWYQQILGQGPKLLIQFQNNGVVDDSQLPKDRFSAERLKGVDSTLKIQPAKLEDSAVYLCASSFQLEDEQYFGPGTRLTVT.

The chain employs TRBV6-5 and TRBJ2-2; 7 bases align to TRBD1. This CDR3 has 14 amino acids. Germline loops: CDR1 MNHEY, CDR2 SVGAGI. V lost 5 bases, J lost 7 bases, and 7 bases stayed unmatched. CDR3 loop: CASSPKTGLGELFF. For the CDR3, the DNA is TGTGCCAGCAGTCCGAAGACAGGGCTCGGGGAGCTGTTTTTT.

This clonotype was recorded many times. The rearrangement joins TRBV7-9 to TRBJ2-7; no reliable D call. This CDR3 is 13 amino acids long. Trimming pared 3 bases from V and 2 bases from J, leaving 8 bases between. The germline CDR1 and CDR2 sequences are SEHNR and FQNEAQ (reference sequence). The CDR3 reads CASSLAVAYEQYF. The CDR3 DNA follows: TGTGCCAGCAGCTTGGCCGTAGCCTACGAGCAGTACTTC. The whole variable domain, remainder taken from reference TRBV7-9 and TRBJ2-7, is DTGVSQNPRHKITKRGQNVTFRCDPISEHNRLYWYRQTLGQGPEFLTYFQNEAQLEKSRLLSDRFSAERPKGSFSTLEIQRTEQGDSAMYLCASSLAVAYEQYFGPGTRLTVT.

A few counts support this clonotype. The V and J genes are TRBV12-3 or TRBV12-4 and TRBJ1-2; no clear D gene. V lost 2 bases and J 2 bases, leaving 12 bases between the germline ends. CDR3 size: 15 residues. DNA for the CDR3: TGTGCCAGCAGTTTAATCGTCCGTCAGAACTATGGCTACACCTTC. Protein: CASSLIVRQNYGYTF.

The chain links TRBV9 to TRBJ2-3; TRBD2 might be the D (7 bases). The CDR3 has 18 amino acids. Germline CDR1 is SGDLS and CDR2 is YYNGEE. The V gene lost 0 bases and the J gene lost 2 bases, with 19 bases spanning the gap. DNA for the CDR3: TGTGCCAGCAGCGTAGATGGTCTTGCGGGGGCCTCCACAGATACGCAGTATTTT. It codes for CASSVDGLAGASTDTQYF.

This clonotype has just a few counts. The rearrangement uses TRBV11-2 and TRBJ2-6; D unclear. There are 14 residues in the CDR3. Germline CDR1 is SGHAT and CDR2 is FQNNGV. V was cut by 1 base and J by 4 bases, with 5 bases left in between. In nucleotides, the CDR3 is TGTGCCAGCAGCTTAGTACACGGGGCCAACGTCCTGACTTTC. It is translated as CASSLVHGANVLTF.

This clonotype was recorded at least ten times. V gene TRBV12-3 or TRBV12-4 combines with J gene TRBJ2-7; no definite D call. The V end was cut by 4 bases, the J end by 1 base, with 2 bases between. The CDR3 totals 11 residues. The CDR3, as DNA: TGTGCCAGCAGTTGGTCCTACGAGCAGTACTTC. Translated: CASSWSYEQYF.

The chain uses TRBV12-5 and TRBJ2-4, with a tentative D call TRBD2 (6 bases). This CDR3 is built from 12 residues. From germline, CDR1 is LGHNT and CDR2 FRNRAP. V lost 6 bases and J lost 9, with 12 bases in between. CDR3 nucleotide sequence: TGTGCTAGTGGGACTAGTTTCAGCATTCAGTACTTC. Protein: CASGTSFSIQYF.